This T cell receptor (beta chain) appears in the sequencing data of a study of cytomegalovirus exposure and HLA in healthy donors. From germline, CDR1 is MRHNA and CDR2 SNTAGT. The CDR3 is 16 amino acids. V lost 6 bases to trimming and J lost 1 base, with 17 bases between them. The table came from immunoSEQ multiplex PCR; TCRdb's copy has only in-frame clones and leaves some out. This sample has around 150,000 clones, with 75% to 90% found just once. This clone was found a few times. The chain links TRBV6-4 to TRBJ2-3; TRBD2 might be the D (6 bases). This clonotype was obtained from a woman between 18 and 29 years old in good health and CMV-seronegative. The specimen sequenced was PBMCs. The CDR3 region is CASSPARGTGTDTQYF. DNA of the CDR3: TGTGCCAGCAGCCCCGCACGGGGGACGGGCACAGATACGCAGTATTTT.